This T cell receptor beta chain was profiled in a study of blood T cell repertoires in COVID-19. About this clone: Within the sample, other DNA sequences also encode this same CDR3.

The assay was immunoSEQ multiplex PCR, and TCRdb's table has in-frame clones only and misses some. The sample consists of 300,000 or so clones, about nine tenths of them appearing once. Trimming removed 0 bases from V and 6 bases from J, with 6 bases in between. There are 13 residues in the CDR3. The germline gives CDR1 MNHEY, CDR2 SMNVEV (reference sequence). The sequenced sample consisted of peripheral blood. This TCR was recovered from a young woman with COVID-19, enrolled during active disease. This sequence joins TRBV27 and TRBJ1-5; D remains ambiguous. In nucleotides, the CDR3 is TGTGCCAGCAGTTTATCATCCAGTCAGCCCCAGCATTTT. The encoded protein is CASSLSSSQPQHF.